This T cell receptor beta chain was sequenced in a study of T cell responses to AZD1222 COVID-19 vaccine. Study outcomes and limitations: Nearly half of spike-specific TCRs reportedly target variant regions that are unmutated in the B.1.351 and B.1.1.7 variants. Dominant at 160-218 and 743-854, vaccine-associated CD4 TCRs also spanned spike. Donors skewed white British and female; clonal diversity was possibly underestimated.

On this clone: Its specificity is not known.

TCRdb's table, derived via immunoSEQ multiplex PCR, lists solely in-frame clones and lacks some. Altogether over 100,000 clones are present, roughly 84% being singletons, with the ten largest covering roughly 9.5%. The origin of this receptor is an adult in good health. The source material was peripheral blood, sampled on day 0 of AZD1222 vaccination.

CDR3 in DNA: TGTGCCAGCAGAGGGCAGGGTCAGAACTATGGCTACACCTTC. It codes for CASRGQGQNYGYTF. The genes are TRBV25-1 and TRBJ1-2; tentatively, D is TRBD1 (5 bases). The V gene's germline CDR1 is MGHDK and CDR2 SYGVNS. This CDR3 spans 14 amino acids. Deletions cut 6 bases from V and 2 bases from J, with 13 bases between.